This T cell receptor beta chain is from a study of T cell repertoires in cytomegalovirus infection. As for the study in general: Public TCR beta signatures marked donors with CMV infection and the matching HLA.

Regarding the study as a whole: Of the TCR beta families, the public ones yielded a cumulative frequency that identified carriers of CMV plus the relevant HLA.

This clonotype was observed a handful of times. As yet, its antigen is unknown. This CDR3 is built from 16 residues. The V segment lost 5 bases and the J segment 1 base; nucleotides outside the gene matches: 8. TCRdb re-analysed the reads in MiXCR, keeping a single row per CDR3 protein. The repertoire holds 450,000 to 550,000 distinct CDR3 sequences, with approximately 46% as singletons. This sequence joins TRBV12-3 or TRBV12-4 and TRBJ1-1; 9 bases align to TRBD1. The receptor was derived from a human donor in good health (CMV status not recorded). Some clones in this sample may be carry-over from other donors' samples. The material was cultured PBMCs, obtained from culture after CMV antigen stimulation. The chain's CDR3 is CASSQGTGPTNTEAFF. In nucleotides, the CDR3 is TGTGCCAGCAGTCAGGGGACAGGGCCTACGAACACTGAAGCTTTCTTT.